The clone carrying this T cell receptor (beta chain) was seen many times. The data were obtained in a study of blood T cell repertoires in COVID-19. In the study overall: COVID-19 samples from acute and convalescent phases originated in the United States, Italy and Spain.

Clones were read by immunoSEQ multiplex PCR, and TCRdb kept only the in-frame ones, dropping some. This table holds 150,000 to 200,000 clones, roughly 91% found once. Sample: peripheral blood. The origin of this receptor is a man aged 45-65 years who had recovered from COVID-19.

CDR3 bases: TGTGCCAGCAGCTTGGGAGGTTTGGGTGAGCAGTTCTTC. Translating gives CASSLGGLGEQFF. The chain employs TRBV5-4 and TRBJ2-1; D is ambiguous. The CDR3 runs 13 residues. The V gene lost 0 bases and the J gene lost 9 bases, with 10 bases spanning the gap. Germline assignment: CDR1 SGHNT and CDR2 YYREEE (reference sequence).